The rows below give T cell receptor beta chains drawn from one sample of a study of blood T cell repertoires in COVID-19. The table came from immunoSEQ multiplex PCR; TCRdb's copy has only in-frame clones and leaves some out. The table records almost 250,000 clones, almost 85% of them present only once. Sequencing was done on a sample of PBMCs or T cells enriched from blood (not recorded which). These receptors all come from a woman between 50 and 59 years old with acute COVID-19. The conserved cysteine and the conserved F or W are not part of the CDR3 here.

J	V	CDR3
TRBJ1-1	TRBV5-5	ASTWAGAKVNTEAF
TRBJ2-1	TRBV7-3	ASSPGLAAYNEQF
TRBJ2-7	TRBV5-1	ASSLGWTGSYEQY
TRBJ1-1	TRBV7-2	ASSLRLSRGTGQAGEAF
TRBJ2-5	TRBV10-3	AISRRAQEETQY
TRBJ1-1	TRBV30	AWRIQENTEAF
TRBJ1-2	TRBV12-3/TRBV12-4	ASTLGGGDGYT
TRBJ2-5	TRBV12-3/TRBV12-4	ASSLGQQETQY
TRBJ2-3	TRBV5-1	ASSLRSTSGGATDTQY
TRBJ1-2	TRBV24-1	ATSDTQDYGYT
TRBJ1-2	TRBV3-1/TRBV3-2	ASSRGTDLWGYGYT
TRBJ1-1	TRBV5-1	ASSPNRGTEAF
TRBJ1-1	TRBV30	AWSRGEQGRDTEAF
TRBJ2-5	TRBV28	ASSPAGGGAETQY
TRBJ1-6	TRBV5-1	ASSLLPDRLGSPLH
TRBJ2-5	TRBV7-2	ASSFPSGGFETQY
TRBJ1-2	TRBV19	ASSPLGGAKRLIGGYT
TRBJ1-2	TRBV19	ASSPYRQGAEGYT
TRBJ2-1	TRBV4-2	ASSLGWGLADNEQF